The 32 T cell receptor beta chains reported below all come from one sample, sequenced in a study of OX40 agonist ivuxolimab in advanced cancers. Profiling relied on immunoSEQ multiplex PCR, and the TCRdb table lists in-frame clones only, not all of them. In the table there are about 59,000 clones, about nine tenths of which are singletons. The sequencing used CD4+ or CD8+ T cells sorted from blood, collected in a trial of the OX40 agonist ivuxolimab. The receptors were gathered from an adult with an advanced solid tumor such as melanoma, head and neck, liver or kidney cancer.

This chain joins TRBV4-2 and TRBJ2-7, with D unclear. Trimming pared 0 bases from V and 5 bases from J, leaving 14 bases between. The CDR3 is made up of 15 amino acids. Looked up from germline, CDR1 is LGHNA and CDR2 is YNFKEQ. The CDR3 protein is CASSQDPEGGHEQYF. The CDR3 coding sequence is TGTGCCAGCAGCCAAGATCCTGAAGGTGGCCACGAGCAGTACTTC.

The V and J genes are TRBV5-6 and TRBJ2-4, with TRBD2 as a possible D gene (5 bases). The CDR3 loop spans 13 amino acids. With 2 bases removed from V and 4 bases from J, the gap between germline ends came to 7 bases. Germline V gives CDR1 SGHDT, CDR2 YYEEEE. The CDR3 loop reads CASSFPGKNIQYF. CDR3 DNA: TGTGCCAGCAGCTTTCCGGGGAAAAACATTCAGTACTTC.

The chain joins TRBV19 to TRBJ2-7, with D perhaps being TRBD1 or TRBD2 (6 bases each). The V end lost 11 bases, the J end lost 5 bases, and 22 bases lay between the germline ends. The CDR3 runs to 14 residues. In germline, CDR1 is LNHDA, CDR2 SQIVND (reference sequence). The CDR3 bases are TGTGCCTCGGCGGGGTTTACAGGGATCCACGAGCAGTACTTC. Translating it yields CASAGFTGIHEQYF.

The chain links TRBV9 to TRBJ2-1; TRBD1 agrees at 9 bases. The V gene end was trimmed by 3 bases and the J gene end by 5 bases; junction bases not matched to a gene: 12. Germline V CDR1 and CDR2: SGDLS, YYNGEE. The CDR3 is 17 amino acids. CDR3 amino acids: CASSAPRRDRANNEQFF. CDR3 nucleotides: TGTGCCAGCAGCGCCCCGCGCCGGGACAGGGCCAACAATGAGCAGTTCTTC.

The chain couples TRBV27 to TRBJ2-7; 9 nucleotides line up with TRBD1. CDR3 length equals 15 residues. From germline, CDR1 is MNHEY and CDR2 SMNVEV (reference sequence). Trimming removed 5 bases from V and 4 bases from J; junction bases left unmatched: 9. This CDR3 is CASSRYGTGRYEQYF. Here the CDR3 DNA reads TGTGCCAGCAGTAGATATGGGACAGGGAGGTACGAGCAGTACTTC.

About this clone itself: Compared with germline, one end of the junction differs, possibly owing to a read error. V and J are TRBV10-3 and TRBJ1-1; a possible D gene is TRBD1 (6 bases). Germline-derived CDR1 and CDR2 are ENHRY and SYGVKD. The CDR3 covers 15 residues. CDR3 in DNA: TGTGCCATCGGTGAAGGGGGGGTCCAGCCCAGGAAGCTTTTCTTT. Amino acids: CAIGEGGVQPRKLFF.

This sequence joins TRBV6-5 and TRBJ2-7, with 7 bases identical to TRBD2. CDR1 and CDR2 (germline): MNHEY, SVGAGI. Germline trimming cut 3 bases from V and 4 bases from J; bases unmatched to any gene: 9. The CDR3 has 15 residues. CDR3 region: CASSYSGEGRYEQYF. Here the CDR3 DNA reads TGTGCCAGCAGTTATTCGGGGGAGGGCCGGTACGAGCAGTACTTC.

This clone is a singleton in its sample. V is TRBV27 and J is TRBJ2-3; TRBD2 aligns across 11 bases. The CDR3 length is 18 residues. Losses at the gene ends were 4 bases for V and 4 bases for J; bases not matched to a gene: 13. Germline loops: CDR1 MNHEY, CDR2 SMNVEV (reference sequence). CDR3 loop: CASSSPGFSGGGSDTQYF. In DNA form, the CDR3 reads TGTGCCAGCAGTTCCCCTGGATTTAGCGGGGGGGGGTCAGATACGCAGTATTTT.

J is TRBJ1-1 and V is TRBV5-6; D not certain. The CDR3 extends over 14 amino acids. Trimming removed 4 bases from V and 4 bases from J, with 14 bases in between. Germline lookup yields CDR1 SGHDT and CDR2 YYEEEE. The CDR3 sequence is CASSGGVRSTEAFF. The DNA of the CDR3 is TGTGCCAGCAGCGGTGGGGTGCGGAGCACTGAAGCTTTCTTT.

The genes are TRBV10-1 and TRBJ2-3; a weak D match, TRBD2 (6 bases). The V end was cut by 4 bases, the J end by 6 bases, with 11 bases between. The CDR3 sequence is 13 residues long. Germline lookup yields CDR1 WNHNN and CDR2 SYGVQD (reference sequence). The CDR3, as DNA: TGCGCCAGCAGTGGTGGTGGGGGGGATACGCAGTATTTT. It is translated as CASSGGGGDTQYF.

The V call is TRBV10-3, the J call TRBJ2-1, with 14 bases matching TRBD2. CDR1 and CDR2 (germline): ENHRY, SYGVKD. The CDR3 loop spans 15 amino acids. J gave up 9 bases and V 5 bases, and 6 bases lay outside the gene matches. The CDR3 region is CAISMTSGRGAEQFF. CDR3 bases: TGTGCCATCAGTATGACTAGCGGGAGGGGTGCTGAGCAGTTCTTC.

This chain links TRBV7-9 with TRBJ2-7; no clear D gene. The ends were cut back, 5 bases at V and 5 bases at J, with 10 bases in the middle. Per the germline V gene, CDR1 is SEHNR and CDR2 is FQNEAQ (reference sequence). This CDR3 region has 12 residues. CDR3 DNA: TGTGCCAGCAGCCCCCATGGGGACGAGCAGTACTTC. Translating it yields CASSPHGDEQYF.

The chain is built from TRBV19 and TRBJ1-1; D gene unclear. Germline V gene lookup returns CDR1 LNHDA and CDR2 SQIVND (reference sequence). Trimming left V 0 bases short and J 1 base short, with 6 bases between. The CDR3 loop spans 14 amino acids. This CDR3 is CASSIDNRNTEAFF. In DNA form, the CDR3 reads TGTGCCAGTAGTATAGATAACCGGAACACTGAAGCTTTCTTT.

The rearrangement uses TRBV5-5 and TRBJ2-1; TRBD2 matches at 11 bases. The CDR3 runs to 17 residues. With 2 bases clipped from V and 5 bases from J, the junction kept 9 bases outside the gene matches. Germline-derived CDR1 and CDR2 are SGHKS and YYEKEE (reference sequence). The CDR3 nucleotides are TGTGCCAGCAGCTTTTCGGGACTAGCGGACTTAGACAATGAGCAGTTCTTC. This translates into CASSFSGLADLDNEQFF. Supplemented by reference TRBV5-5 and TRBJ2-1, the full variable domain reads DAGVTQSPTHLIKTRGQQVTLRCSPISGHKSVSWYQQVLGQGPQFIFQYYEKEERGRGNFPDRFSARQFPNYSSELNVNALLLGDSALYLCASSFSGLADLDNEQFFGPGTRLTVL.

This chain uses TRBV11-3 with TRBJ2-4; 7 bases are shared with TRBD2. After removal of 5 bases from V and 9 bases from J, the junction contained 7 bases not matched to a gene. The CDR3 consists of 13 residues. Germline values: CDR1 SGHNT, CDR2 YENEEA. The CDR3 DNA reads TGTGCCAGCAGCGCTACTAGCGCTGGCATTCAGTACTTC. Encoded protein: CASSATSAGIQYF. Filled out from reference TRBV11-3 and TRBJ2-4, the complete variable domain reads EAGVVQSPRYKIIEKKQPVAFWCNPISGHNTLYWYLQNLGQGPELLIRYENEEAVDDSQLPKDRFSAERLKGVDSTLKIQPAELGDSAVYLCASSATSAGIQYFGAGTRLSVL.

The J gene is TRBJ1-2, the V gene TRBV6-1; tentatively, D is TRBD1 (6 bases). V lost 2 bases, J lost 7 bases, and 20 bases lay in between. The CDR3 loop spans 16 amino acids. The germline V gene encodes CDR1 MNHNS and CDR2 SASEGT. Here the CDR3 reads CASSEFLLGARGGYTF. The CDR3 DNA follows: TGTGCCAGCAGTGAATTTTTGCTGGGGGCGCGAGGTGGCTACACCTTC.

V is TRBV9 and J is TRBJ1-1, with unresolved D. V was clipped by 0 bases and J by 8 bases, with 17 bases between them. This CDR3 is built from 15 residues. Germline V gene data show CDR1 as SGDLS and CDR2 as YYNGEE. CDR3 protein: CASSVDQWSAGEAFF. In nucleotides, the CDR3 is TGTGCCAGCAGCGTAGACCAGTGGTCAGCGGGAGAAGCTTTCTTT. The whole variable domain, filled in from reference TRBV9 and TRBJ1-1, reads DSGVTQTPKHLITATGQRVTLRCSPRSGDLSVYWYQQSLDQGLQFLIQYYNGEERAKGNILERFSAQQFPDLHSELNLSSLELGDSALYFCASSVDQWSAGEAFFGQGTRLTVV.

The V and J genes are TRBV7-2 and TRBJ2-7; the match to TRBD1 covers 7 bases. The CDR3 consists of 14 residues. Trimming cost V 4 bases and J 2 bases; bases outside gene matches: 5. Germline values: CDR1 SGHTA, CDR2 FQGNSA. The CDR3 protein is CASSWGTAPYEQYF. The DNA of the CDR3 is TGTGCCAGCAGCTGGGGGACAGCACCCTACGAGCAGTACTTC.

The chain joins TRBV9 to TRBJ1-6, with 7 bases aligning to TRBD1. There are 15 residues in the CDR3. Germline CDR1 is SGDLS and CDR2 is YYNGEE. V lost 4 bases to trimming and J lost 6 bases; unmatched junction nucleotides: 7. The CDR3: CASSPGDSVNSPLHF. CDR3 DNA: TGTGCCAGCAGCCCCGGGGACAGCGTTAATTCACCCCTCCACTTT. The variable domain in full, with the rest retrieved from reference TRBV9 and TRBJ1-6, is DSGVTQTPKHLITATGQRVTLRCSPRSGDLSVYWYQQSLDQGLQFLIQYYNGEERAKGNILERFSAQQFPDLHSELNLSSLELGDSALYFCASSPGDSVNSPLHFGNGTRLTVT.

The chain combines TRBV7-3 with TRBJ2-1; 9 nucleotides agree with TRBD1. The CDR3 contains 14 residues. Germline V CDR1 and CDR2: SGHTA, FQGTGA. V lost 3 bases to trimming and J lost 9 bases; unmatched junction nucleotides: 6. The CDR3 nucleotides are TGTGCCAGCAGCTTTAGGGACAGGGTGGCTGAGCAGTTCTTC. Translation: CASSFRDRVAEQFF.

V usage is TRBV2 and J usage is TRBJ1-2, with D possibly TRBD1 on 6 matching bases. Per the germline V gene, CDR1 is SNHLY and CDR2 is FYNNEI. The CDR3 is 11 residues long. Trimming pared 4 bases from V and 14 bases from J, leaving 14 bases between. The CDR3 DNA reads as TGTGCCAGCAGTGGACAGGCCCCTGGAACCTTC. It translates to CASSGQAPGTF.

The chain couples TRBV11-3 to TRBJ2-2, with D unresolved. The V gene lost 0 bases and the J gene lost 4 bases, with 6 bases spanning the gap. Germline V lookup: CDR1 SGHNT, CDR2 YENEEA. CDR3 length equals 14 residues. Here the CDR3 reads CASSLDHGTGELFF. The CDR3 DNA follows: TGTGCCAGCAGCTTAGATCATGGCACCGGGGAGCTGTTTTTT. Complete variable domain (other parts from reference TRBV11-3 and TRBJ2-2): EAGVVQSPRYKIIEKKQPVAFWCNPISGHNTLYWYLQNLGQGPELLIRYENEEAVDDSQLPKDRFSAERLKGVDSTLKIQPAELGDSAVYLCASSLDHGTGELFFGEGSRLTVL.

This clone was found once. The chain uses TRBV28 and TRBJ1-5; the D is unclear. Germline values: CDR1 MDHEN, CDR2 SYDVKM. This CDR3 is 17 amino acids long. Trimming removed 0 bases from V and 7 bases from J, with 19 bases in between. CDR3 in DNA: TGTGCCAGCAGTTTATGGGGAGAGTCGGGAAGGAACCAGCCCCAGCATTTT. This translates into CASSLWGESGRNQPQHF.

This clone was observed once. This sequence joins TRBV5-1 and TRBJ1-1, with 10 positions matching TRBD1. CDR1 and CDR2 (germline): SGHRS, YFSETQ. V gave up 4 bases and J gave up 2 bases; unmatched junction bases: 8. CDR3 length equals 16 residues. CDR3: CASSHGTGVFNTEAFF. The CDR3 region has the DNA TGCGCCAGCAGCCATGGGACAGGGGTTTTTAACACTGAAGCTTTCTTT.

The genes are TRBV18 and TRBJ2-2, with D perhaps matching TRBD1 or TRBD2 (6 bases each). The germline V and J ends were trimmed by 2 bases and 4 bases, with 14 bases remaining between them. Germline values: CDR1 KGHSH, CDR2 LQKENI. The CDR3 contains 16 residues. The DNA for the CDR3 is TGTGCCAGCTCACCAACGGGGGCGCGGGGCACCGGGGAGCTGTTTTTT. It codes for CASSPTGARGTGELFF.

The chain carries TRBV6-5 and TRBJ2-4; the D gene is possibly TRBD1 (6 bases). The V gene lost 5 bases and the J gene lost 6 bases, with 17 bases spanning the gap. The CDR3 is 15 residues long. CDR1 is MNHEY, CDR2 SVGAGI, per germline. As DNA, the CDR3 is TGTGCCAGCAGTCGCCGAGAACAGGGAATAAACATTCAGTACTTC. It yields the protein CASSRREQGINIQYF.

The rearrangement links TRBV7-7 to TRBJ2-7; TRBD2 matches 8 bases. The CDR3 is made up of 16 amino acids. V gave up 2 bases and J gave up 4 bases; unmatched junction bases: 10. The germline gives CDR1 SSHAT, CDR2 FNYEAQ (reference sequence). The DNA for the CDR3 is TGTGCCAGCAGCTTAAGGTTGGCTAGCGGGTTTTACGAGCAGTACTTC. This gives the protein CASSLRLASGFYEQYF.

This chain joins TRBV5-8 and TRBJ1-1, with a possible D match to TRBD1 (5 bases). The V and J ends lost 6 bases and 2 bases respectively, with 14 bases between them. CDR1 SGHTS and CDR2 YDEGEE come from the germline V gene. This CDR3 has 14 residues. CDR3 nucleotide sequence: TGTGCCAGCATCTCAGGGAGATTTAACACTGAAGCTTTCTTT. Encoded protein: CASISGRFNTEAFF.

This clone was detected only once. This rearrangement joins TRBV2 to TRBJ1-6; maybe TRBD1 (5 bases). CDR1 SNHLY and CDR2 FYNNEI come from the germline V gene. This CDR3 comprises 14 residues. V shed 2 bases and J shed 10 bases, with 12 bases lying between them. The CDR3 sequence: CASSERGALSPLHF. DNA of the CDR3: TGTGCCAGCAGTGAAAGGGGAGCCCTATCACCCCTCCACTTT.

The chain has TRBV5-5 and TRBJ1-2; possible D gene TRBD1, 6 bases. Germline V lookup: CDR1 SGHKS, CDR2 YYEKEE (reference sequence). This CDR3 contains 13 residues. Trimming pared 3 bases from V and 5 bases from J, leaving 11 bases between. The CDR3 nucleotides read TGTGCCAGCAGCTCCAGGGGTGGGTATGGCTACACCTTC. This codes for CASSSRGGYGYTF. Drawing the rest from reference TRBV5-5 and TRBJ1-2, the complete variable domain is DAGVTQSPTHLIKTRGQQVTLRCSPISGHKSVSWYQQVLGQGPQFIFQYYEKEERGRGNFPDRFSARQFPNYSSELNVNALLLGDSALYLCASSSRGGYGYTFGSGTRLTVV.

The rearrangement uses TRBV5-1 and TRBJ1-4, with a possible D match to TRBD1 (6 bases). The CDR3 extends over 15 amino acids. V lost 1 base and J 5 bases, leaving 12 bases between the germline ends. Germline lookup yields CDR1 SGHRS and CDR2 YFSETQ. The chain's CDR3 is CASSLTGPLNEKLFF. The CDR3 nucleotides are TGCGCCAGCAGCTTGACAGGGCCCCTCAATGAAAAACTGTTTTTT. The whole variable domain, filled in from reference TRBV5-1 and TRBJ1-4, reads KAGVTQTPRYLIKTRGQQVTLSCSPISGHRSVSWYQQTPGQGLQFLFEYFSETQRNKGNFPGRFSGRQFSNSRSEMNVSTLELGDSALYLCASSLTGPLNEKLFFGSGTQLSVL.

The chain combines TRBV30 with TRBJ1-3; D is undetermined. The V and J ends lost 0 bases and 1 base respectively, with 10 bases between them. Germline loops: CDR1 GTSNPN, CDR2 SVGIG (reference sequence). The CDR3 has 15 amino acids. The CDR3 here is CAWSVTVGSGNTIYF. The CDR3 nucleotides read TGTGCCTGGAGTGTAACGGTAGGGTCTGGAAACACCATATATTTT.